This is a list of T cell receptor beta chains from one sample in a study of blood T cell repertoires in COVID-19. Profiled with immunoSEQ multiplex PCR; TCRdb holds only in-frame clones, not every one. Among 45,000 to 55,000 clones listed, 84% were seen once. Sequencing was done on a sample of peripheral blood. Source of these receptors: a man in his fifties or sixties with acute or convalescent COVID-19. The CDR3 runs from the conserved cysteine through the conserved F or W. The D gene is left open where the match is weak. Clone size is not always given. Where it is, it says once, few, many or a class for expanded clones.

J gene,V gene,D gene,clone size,CDR3 DNA,CDR3 protein
TRBJ2-5,TRBV5-6,TRBD1,.,TGTGCCAGCAGCCTCGGACAGGGGATGAAAGAGACCCAGTACTTC,CASSLGQGMKETQYF
TRBJ2-1,TRBV6-2/TRBV6-3,TRBD2,.,TGTGCCAGCAGTGCACCCGGGACTAGCGGGAGAAATGAGCAGTTCTTC,CASSAPGTSGRNEQFF
TRBJ2-6,TRBV7-2,.,.,TGTGCCAGCAGCCCACAGGCTTTAGGTGGGGCCAACGTCCTGACTTTC,CASSPQALGGANVLTF
TRBJ2-3,TRBV28,.,.,TGTGCCAGCAGGCTACCCCGCACAGATACGCAGTATTTT,CASRLPRTDTQYF
TRBJ1-2,TRBV30,.,.,TGTGCCTGGAGTGGCCAGGGTTATGGCTACACCTTC,CAWSGQGYGYTF
TRBJ1-3,TRBV19,.,.,TGTGCCAGTAGAACCGATCAGGGGTCTGGAAACACCATATATTTT,CASRTDQGSGNTIYF
TRBJ1-2,TRBV7-2,.,.,TGTGCCAGCAGCTTAGTCGGTCGGAACTATGGCTACACCTTC,CASSLVGRNYGYTF
TRBJ2-3,TRBV24-1,TRBD2,.,TGTGCCACCAGTGACAGCGGGAGGACAGATACGCAGTATTTT,CATSDSGRTDTQYF
TRBJ2-1,TRBV4-2,TRBD2,.,TGTGCCAGCAGCCCTCATGGAGCGGGAGGGCCTTGGAATGAGCAGTTCTTC,CASSPHGAGGPWNEQFF
TRBJ2-7,TRBV3-1/TRBV3-2,TRBD2,few,TGTGCCAGCAGCCCCCCGACTAGCGGGGTCTACGAGCAGTACTTC,CASSPPTSGVYEQYF
TRBJ2-7,TRBV24-1,.,.,TGTGCCACCGAGGGAGGCACGCGCTACGAGCAGTACTTC,CATEGGTRYEQYF
TRBJ1-3,TRBV4-2,.,.,TGTGCCAGCAGCCAAGTAGGGGGAACTGGAAACACCATATATTTT,CASSQVGGTGNTIYF
TRBJ2-2,TRBV28,TRBD2,.,TGTGCCAGCAGTTTAAGGACTAGCGCTGGGGAGCTGTTTTTT,CASSLRTSAGELFF
TRBJ2-2,TRBV28,.,once,TGTGCCAGCAACCCTTGGGACTCCCCGGGGACCGGGGAGCTGTTTTTT,CASNPWDSPGTGELFF
TRBJ2-7,TRBV5-1,.,.,TGCGCCAGCAGCCTTTCCGGGGATTGGCAGTACTTC,CASSLSGDWQYF
TRBJ2-7,TRBV6-5,TRBD2,.,TGTGCCACAGGACTAGCGGGGCTCTACGAGCAGTACTTC,CATGLAGLYEQYF
TRBJ1-1,TRBV7-9,TRBD1,.,TGTGCCAGCAGGGGACGACAGGGGGCGGGCACTGAAGCTTTCTTT,CASRGRQGAGTEAFF
TRBJ1-3,TRBV7-2,.,once,TGTGCCAGCAGCTCGTCTAGCTCTGGAAACACCATATATTTT,CASSSSSSGNTIYF
TRBJ1-6,TRBV5-4,TRBD1,once,TGTGCCAGCAGCCTAGGGACAGGGGGTGATGGATCACCCCTCCACTTT,CASSLGTGGDGSPLHF
TRBJ1-2,TRBV19,.,.,TGTGCCAGTAGTATGGACTTCGGGTTGGTCGGCTACACCTTC,CASSMDFGLVGYTF
TRBJ2-1,TRBV11-3,TRBD1,.,TGTGCCAGCAGCTTAGATGGGGACAGGGATTTCAATGAGCAGTTCTTC,CASSLDGDRDFNEQFF
TRBJ2-1,TRBV19,.,.,TGTGCCAGTAGTATAACGGGGGGCCACAATGAGCAGTTCTTC,CASSITGGHNEQFF
TRBJ2-1,TRBV5-4,TRBD2,.,TGTGCCAGCAGCTTGGGACTAGCGGGGGGTGGGCAGTTCTTC,CASSLGLAGGGQFF
TRBJ1-5,TRBV30,TRBD1,.,TGTGCCTGGAGTGTACACAGTCAGGGGGCCGGGGAGCCCCAGCATTTT,CAWSVHSQGAGEPQHF
TRBJ2-1,TRBV10-3,TRBD2,.,TGTGCCATCAGTTTAACTAGCGGGGGGGCCGATGAGCAGTTCTTC,CAISLTSGGADEQFF
TRBJ1-3,TRBV12-3/TRBV12-4,.,.,TGTGCCAGCAGTCCTAGGGGAAACACCATATATTTT,CASSPRGNTIYF
TRBJ2-5,TRBV7-2,.,.,TGTGCCAGCAGCCGGACAGCCCAAGAGACCCAGTACTTC,CASSRTAQETQYF
TRBJ1-4,TRBV19,.,.,TGTGCCAGTAGTGTCCGGGACATGCGAGAAAAACTGTTTTTT,CASSVRDMREKLFF
TRBJ1-2,TRBV28,TRBD1,.,TGTGCCAGCAGTTACCAGACAGGGCCGGCTAGAGGGAGCTACACCTTC,CASSYQTGPARGSYTF
TRBJ2-5,TRBV5-5,TRBD1,.,TGTGCCAGCAGCTTGGTTGGCAGGGGGCTCCGGGAGACCCAGTACTTC,CASSLVGRGLRETQYF
TRBJ1-5,TRBV7-8,.,.,TGTGCCAGCAGCTCCGGGTCGGTATCGCCCCAGCATTTT,CASSSGSVSPQHF
TRBJ1-4,TRBV29-1,.,.,TGCAGCGTCGTGGACAGAACTAATGAAAAACTGTTTTTT,CSVVDRTNEKLFF
TRBJ1-3,TRBV24-1,TRBD1,.,TGTGCCACCAGTTCAGGGACAGAAAGCTCTGGAAACACCATATATTTT,CATSSGTESSGNTIYF
TRBJ2-3,TRBV10-2,TRBD1,.,TGCGCCAGCAGCTTACCCGGGACAGGGGGGCCGGGGACGCAGTATTTT,CASSLPGTGGPGTQYF
TRBJ1-5,TRBV9,.,.,TGTGCCAGCAGCGTAGCTTCTAGCAATCAGCCCCAGCATTTT,CASSVASSNQPQHF
TRBJ2-3,TRBV30,.,.,TGTGCCTGGTGGTCTAGATCAGATACGCAGTATTTT,CAWWSRSDTQYF
TRBJ2-5,TRBV19,.,.,TGTGCCAGTAGTATAGGCGGCGGGGGCCCCTTAGGGACCCAGTACTTC,CASSIGGGGPLGTQYF
TRBJ1-2,TRBV9,TRBD1,.,TGTGCCAGCAGCGGATGGACAGGGGCATATGGCTACACCTTC,CASSGWTGAYGYTF
TRBJ2-1,TRBV19,.,once,TGTGCCAGTAGCGTCCAAAGACTAGTCAATGAGCAGTTCTTC,CASSVQRLVNEQFF
TRBJ1-4,TRBV6-5,.,.,TGTGCCGCCTCCGGGATTAAGGGTGAAAAACTGTTTTTT,CAASGIKGEKLFF
TRBJ2-6,TRBV28,.,.,TGTGCCAGCAGACGGGGTGCCTCTGGGGCCAACGTCCTGACTTTC,CASRRGASGANVLTF
TRBJ1-2,TRBV5-4,.,.,TGTGCCAGCAGCGGACAGACACTCTACTATGGCTACACCTTC,CASSGQTLYYGYTF